This T cell receptor beta chain was recovered during a study of tissue T cells after allogeneic stem cell transplantation. Study-wide results and limits: Within patients, tissue anatomy strongly shaped TCR repertoire composition.

The method was immunoSEQ multiplex PCR; TCRdb's version includes in-frame clones alone and lacks a portion of them. The sample holds roughly 2,300 clones; roughly 55% are singletons and the top ten take roughly 18%. Described time point: mouse harvest day 7 after allogeneic transplant. Mouse grafts combined 10^7 T-cell-depleted bone marrow cells with 10^6 splenic CD5+ T cells. This clone has just one count. The target antigen is unknown. Gene names and germline refer to mouse. The read ends 1 residue early relative to the CDR3; the germline J gene fills the gap. V lost 2 bases, J lost 0 bases, and 6 bases lay in between. CDR1 SGHSA and CDR2 FRNQAP come from the germline V gene. CDR3 length: 14 residues.

The chain combines TRBV16 with TRBJ2-5; tentative D call: TRBD1 (6 bases). Sequencing was performed on liver tissue. The receptor was derived from a female BALB/c mouse given C57BL/6 T cells with graft-versus-host disease after an allogeneic hematopoietic cell transplant. CDR3 sequence: CASSLRGNQDTQYF. Partial CDR3 DNA: TGTGCAAGCAGCTTAAGGGGGAACCAAGACACCCAGTAC.